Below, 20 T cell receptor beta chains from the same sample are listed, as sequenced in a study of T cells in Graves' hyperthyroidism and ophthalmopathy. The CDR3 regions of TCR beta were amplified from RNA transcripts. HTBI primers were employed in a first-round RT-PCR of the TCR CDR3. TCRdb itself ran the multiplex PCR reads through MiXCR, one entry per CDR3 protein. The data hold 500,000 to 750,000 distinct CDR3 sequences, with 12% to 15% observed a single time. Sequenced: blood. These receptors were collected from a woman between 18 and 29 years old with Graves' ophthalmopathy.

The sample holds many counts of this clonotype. The CDR3 DNA follows: TGTGCCAGCAGTTACTCTCACAGGGAGGGTTATGGCTACACCTTC. Translated: CASSYSHREGYGYTF. The chain joins TRBV6-2 or TRBV6-3 to TRBJ1-2, with D maybe TRBD1 (6 bases). This CDR3 is 15 amino acids long. V dropped 0 bases and J dropped 5 bases, with 13 bases sitting between them. Germline CDR1 MNHEY, CDR2 SVGEGT.

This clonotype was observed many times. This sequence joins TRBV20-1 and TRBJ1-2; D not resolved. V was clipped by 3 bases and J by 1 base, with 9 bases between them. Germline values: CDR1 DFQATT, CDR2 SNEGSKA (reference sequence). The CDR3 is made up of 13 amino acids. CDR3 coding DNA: TGCAGTGCTAGGAAGTCGGATAACTATGGCTACACCTTC. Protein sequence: CSARKSDNYGYTF.

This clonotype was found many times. CDR3 amino acids: CASSLAFRAGGSEQYF. CDR3 nucleotides: TGTGCCAGCAGCTTAGCTTTTCGAGCGGGAGGAAGCGAGCAGTACTTC. The genes are TRBV7-8 and TRBJ2-7; 9 nucleotides line up with TRBD2. The V and J ends lost 0 bases and 6 bases, in that order; junction bases with no gene match: 9. The CDR3 length is 16 residues. Germline CDR1 SGHVS, CDR2 FQNEAQ.

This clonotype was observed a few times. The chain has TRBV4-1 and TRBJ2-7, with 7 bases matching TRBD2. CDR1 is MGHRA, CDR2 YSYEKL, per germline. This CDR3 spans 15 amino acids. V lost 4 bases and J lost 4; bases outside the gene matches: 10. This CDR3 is CASSLTGREGYEQYF. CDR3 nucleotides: TGCGCCAGCAGCCTGACTGGGAGGGAGGGATACGAGCAGTACTTC.

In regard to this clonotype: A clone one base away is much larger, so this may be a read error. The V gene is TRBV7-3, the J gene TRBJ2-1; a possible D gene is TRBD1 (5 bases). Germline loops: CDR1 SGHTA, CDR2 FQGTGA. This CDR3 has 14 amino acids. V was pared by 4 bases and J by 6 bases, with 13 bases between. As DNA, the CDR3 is TGTGCCAGCAGCTCGACGGCTAGGGGCAATGAGCAGTTCTTC. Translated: CASSSTARGNEQFF. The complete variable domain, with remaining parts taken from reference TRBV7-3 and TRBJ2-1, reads GAGVSQTPSNKVTEKGKYVELRCDPISGHTALYWYRQSLGQGPEFLIYFQGTGAADDSGLPNDRFFAVRPEGSVSTLKIQRTERGDSAVYLCASSSTARGNEQFFGPGTRLTVL.

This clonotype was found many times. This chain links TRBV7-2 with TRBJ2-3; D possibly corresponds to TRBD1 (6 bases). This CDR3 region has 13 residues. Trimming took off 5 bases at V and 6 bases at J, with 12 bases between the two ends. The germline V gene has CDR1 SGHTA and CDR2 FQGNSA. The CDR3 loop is CASSGGRGDTQYF. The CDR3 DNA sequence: TGTGCCAGCAGCGGGGGAAGGGGGGATACGCAGTATTTT.

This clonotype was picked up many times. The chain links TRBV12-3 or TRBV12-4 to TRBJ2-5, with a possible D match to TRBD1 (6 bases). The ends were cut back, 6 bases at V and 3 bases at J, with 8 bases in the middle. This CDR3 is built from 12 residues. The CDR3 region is CASSNREETQYF. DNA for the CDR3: TGTGCCAGCAGCAACAGGGAAGAGACCCAGTACTTC.

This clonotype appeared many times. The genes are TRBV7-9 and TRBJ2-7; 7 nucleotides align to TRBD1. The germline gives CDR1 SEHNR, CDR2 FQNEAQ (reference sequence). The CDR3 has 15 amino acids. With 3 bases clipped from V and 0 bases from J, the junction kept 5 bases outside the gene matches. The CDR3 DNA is TGTGCCAGCAGCTTGGCGACAGGGAGCTCCTACGAGCAGTACTTC. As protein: CASSLATGSSYEQYF.

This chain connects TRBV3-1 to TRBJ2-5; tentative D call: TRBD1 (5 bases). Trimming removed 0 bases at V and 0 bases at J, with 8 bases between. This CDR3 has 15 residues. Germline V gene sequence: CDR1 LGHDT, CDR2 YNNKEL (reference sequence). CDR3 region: CASSQDRAYQETQYF. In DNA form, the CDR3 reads TGTGCCAGCAGCCAAGACAGGGCATACCAAGAGACCCAGTACTTC.

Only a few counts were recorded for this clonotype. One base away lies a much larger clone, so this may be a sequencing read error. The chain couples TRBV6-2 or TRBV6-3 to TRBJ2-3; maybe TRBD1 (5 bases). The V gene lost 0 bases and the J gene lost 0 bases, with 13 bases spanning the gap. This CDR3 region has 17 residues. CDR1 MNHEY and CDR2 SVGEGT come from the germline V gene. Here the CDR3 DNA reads TGTGCCAGCAGTTACTCGGTAGCCCCAGGGAGCACAGATACGCAGTATTTT. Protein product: CASSYSVAPGSTDTQYF.

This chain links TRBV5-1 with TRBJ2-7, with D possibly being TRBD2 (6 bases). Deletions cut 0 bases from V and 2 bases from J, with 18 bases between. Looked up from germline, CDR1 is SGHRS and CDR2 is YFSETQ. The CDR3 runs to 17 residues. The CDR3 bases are TGCGCCAGCAGCTTGGGGTCTCCGGGACTTAGAGCCTACGAGCAGTACTTC. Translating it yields CASSLGSPGLRAYEQYF.

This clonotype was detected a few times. In DNA, the CDR3 is TGTGCCAGCAGTTACGCGGGACTAGCGGGAGTTGAGCAGTTCTTC. Its translation: CASSYAGLAGVEQFF. V gene TRBV6-9 combines with J gene TRBJ2-1; 14 nucleotides match TRBD2. J lost 9 bases, V lost 3 bases, and 4 bases had no gene match. The length of the CDR3 is 15 residues. Germline CDR1 and CDR2: MNHGY and SVAAGI.

CDR3 in DNA: TGTGCCAGCAGCTTAAGGGAGTTGAACACTGAAGCTTTCTTT. It translates to CASSLRELNTEAFF. The chain carries TRBV7-6 and TRBJ1-1; D ambiguous. Germline V CDR1 and CDR2: SGHVS, FNYEAQ. With 2 bases removed from V and 0 bases from J, the gap between germline ends came to 7 bases. The CDR3 totals 14 residues.

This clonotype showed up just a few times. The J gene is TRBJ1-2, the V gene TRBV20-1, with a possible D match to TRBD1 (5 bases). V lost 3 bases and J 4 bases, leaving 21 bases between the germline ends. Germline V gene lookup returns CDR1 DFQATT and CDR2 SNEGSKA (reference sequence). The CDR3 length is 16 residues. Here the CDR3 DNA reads TGCAGTGCTAGGGGGGGAGGGGCAGGAAGCACCTATGGCTACACCTTC. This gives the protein CSARGGGAGSTYGYTF.

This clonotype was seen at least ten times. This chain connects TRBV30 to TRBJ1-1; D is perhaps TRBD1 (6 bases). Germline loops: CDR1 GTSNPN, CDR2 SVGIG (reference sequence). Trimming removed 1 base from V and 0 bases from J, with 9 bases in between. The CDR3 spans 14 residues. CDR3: CAWSEDRVNTEAFF. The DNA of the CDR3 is TGTGCCTGGAGTGAGGACAGAGTGAACACTGAAGCTTTCTTT.

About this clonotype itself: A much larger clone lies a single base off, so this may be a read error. The CDR3 DNA follows: TGTGCCAGCAACCTCGGACAGTTAGCCAAAAACATTCAGTACTTC. Translation gives CASNLGQLAKNIQYF. V is TRBV6-1 and J is TRBJ2-4; D is possibly TRBD1 (6 bases). This CDR3 region has 15 residues. The germline V gene encodes CDR1 MNHNS and CDR2 SASEGT. Trimming removed 7 bases from V and 0 bases from J, with 13 bases in between.

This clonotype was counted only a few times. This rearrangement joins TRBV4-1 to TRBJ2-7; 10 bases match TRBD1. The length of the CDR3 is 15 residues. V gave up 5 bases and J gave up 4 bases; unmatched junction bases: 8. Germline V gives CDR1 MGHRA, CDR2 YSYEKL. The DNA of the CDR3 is TGCGCCAGCAGCAAAACCCGGGACAGGGGATACGAGCAGTACTTC. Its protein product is CASSKTRDRGYEQYF.

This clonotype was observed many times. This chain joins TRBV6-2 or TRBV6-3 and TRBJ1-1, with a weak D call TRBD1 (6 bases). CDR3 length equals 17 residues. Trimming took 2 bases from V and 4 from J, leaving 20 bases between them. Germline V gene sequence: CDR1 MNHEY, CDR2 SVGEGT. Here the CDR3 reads CASSYEAPGRGTTEAFF. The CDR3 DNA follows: TGTGCCAGCAGTTACGAGGCCCCGGGCAGGGGAACCACTGAAGCTTTCTTT.

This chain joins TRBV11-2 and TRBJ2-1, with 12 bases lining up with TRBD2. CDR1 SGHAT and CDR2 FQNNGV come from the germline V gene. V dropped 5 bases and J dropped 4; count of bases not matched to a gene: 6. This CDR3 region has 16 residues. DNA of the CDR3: TGTGCCAGCAGCCGACTAGCGGGAGAGGGATACAATGAGCAGTTCTTC. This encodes CASSRLAGEGYNEQFF. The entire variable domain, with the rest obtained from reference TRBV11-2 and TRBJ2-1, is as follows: EAGVAQSPRYKIIEKRQSVAFWCNPISGHATLYWYQQILGQGPKLLIQFQNNGVVDDSQLPKDRFSAERLKGVDSTLKIQPAKLEDSAVYLCASSRLAGEGYNEQFFGPGTRLTVL.

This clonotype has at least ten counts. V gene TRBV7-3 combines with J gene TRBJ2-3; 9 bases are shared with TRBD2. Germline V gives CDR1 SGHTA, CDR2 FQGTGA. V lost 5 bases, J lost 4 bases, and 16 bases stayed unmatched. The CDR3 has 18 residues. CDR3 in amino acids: CASSPTQFSGSRADTQYF. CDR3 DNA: TGTGCCAGCAGCCCAACTCAATTTAGCGGGAGTAGGGCAGATACGCAGTATTTT.